These 4 T cell receptor beta chains were all obtained from the same sample, sequenced in a study of control samples from healthy donors and cancer patients. The assay was immunoSEQ multiplex PCR, and TCRdb's table has in-frame clones only and misses some. The top ten hold approximately 9.4% of the sample, which has under 150,000 clones, 70% to 90% seen once. The sequenced sample was blood. The receptors were sampled from a woman aged 25 to 39 in good health.

The V and J genes are TRBV6-6 and TRBJ1-4; the D gene is possibly TRBD1 (5 bases). This CDR3 has 16 residues. The germline V and J ends were trimmed by 2 bases and 0 bases, with 10 bases remaining between them. CDR1 MNHNY and CDR2 SVGAGI come from the germline V gene (reference sequence). Here the CDR3 DNA reads TGTGCCAGCAGTTACCCAGGGACCTCAACTAATGAAAAACTGTTTTTT. This translates into CASSYPGTSTNEKLFF.

The DNA for the CDR3 is TGCGCCAGCAGTCCCGAGCCCGACAGGGCCAATCAGCCCCAGCATTTT. Amino acids: CASSPEPDRANQPQHF. The chain carries TRBV5-1 and TRBJ1-5; TRBD1 aligns across 7 bases. Trimming removed 5 bases from V and 3 bases from J; junction bases left unmatched: 11. Germline V gives CDR1 SGHRS, CDR2 YFSETQ. The CDR3 extends over 16 amino acids.

This rearrangement joins TRBV1 to TRBJ1-1. TRBV1 is a listed pseudogene. This CDR3 is 13 amino acids long. The CDR3 reads CTSSQSPAGEAFF. CDR3 nucleotides: TGCACCAGCAGCCAGAGCCCCGCCGGCGAAGCTTTCTTT.

The chain links TRBV10-3 to TRBJ1-5, with 8 bases identical to TRBD1. The germline gives CDR1 ENHRY, CDR2 SYGVKD. J was trimmed by 1 base and V by 0 bases; bases with no gene match: 2. The CDR3 runs 16 residues. The DNA for the CDR3 is TGTGCCATCAGTGAGTCGACAGGGGTAAGCAATCAGCCCCAGCATTTT. Translating gives CAISESTGVSNQPQHF.